The rows below give T cell receptor beta chains drawn from one sample of a study of blood T cell repertoires in COVID-19. Profiling relied on immunoSEQ multiplex PCR, and the TCRdb table lists in-frame clones only, not all of them. Here the sample spans about 270,000 clones, around 93% being singletons. The sequencing input was PBMCs or T cells enriched from blood (not recorded which). The origin of the receptors is a man aged 40-49 years who had been exposed to COVID-19. Both conserved end residues are part of each CDR3. Fields, in order: J gene, CDR3 length, V gene, clone size, D gene, CDR3 DNA, CDR3 protein. A D gene is named only where the DNA matches it firmly. Not every row has a clone size; where given, it reads once, few, many or a size class.

TRBJ2-1	12	TRBV6-5	-	-	TGTGCCAGCCAGGGGGGATCCAATGAGCAGTTCTTC	CASQGGSNEQFF
TRBJ2-2	13	TRBV6-4	-	-	TGTGCCAGCGGGAGCGTTGACACCGGGGAGCTGTTTTTT	CASGSVDTGELFF
TRBJ2-1	18	TRBV5-6	-	-	TGTGCCAGCAGCGGCTATGTGGGGCGACAGAGCTCCTACAATGAGCAGTTCTTC	CASSGYVGRQSSYNEQFF
TRBJ2-3	15	TRBV2	-	TRBD2	TGTGCCAGCGGAACTAGCGGGAACTTAGCAGATACGCAGTATTTT	CASGTSGNLADTQYF
TRBJ2-2	12	TRBV2	-	-	TGTGCCAGCAGTGGGGGAGCCGGGGAGCTGTTTTTT	CASSGGAGELFF
TRBJ2-7	16	TRBV5-5	-	TRBD1	TGTGCCAGCAGCGTGGGACAGCACCAAGCCACCTACGAGCAGTACTTC	CASSVGQHQATYEQYF
TRBJ2-7	11	TRBV30	once	TRBD1	TGTGCCTGGGACAGGGCCCACGAGCAGTACTTC	CAWDRAHEQYF
TRBJ2-7	15	TRBV27	-	TRBD2	TGTGCCAGCAGCTGGGGACTAGGAGGTTCCTACGAGCAGTACTTC	CASSWGLGGSYEQYF
TRBJ2-1	13	TRBV7-9	-	TRBD2	TGTGCCACTTCTCCGGGAGGGACTTGGGGGCAGTTCTTC	CATSPGGTWGQFF
TRBJ2-5	14	TRBV30	-	TRBD1	TGTGCCTGGAGTACCCCAGGGGGCTCGGAGACCCAGTACTTC	CAWSTPGGSETQYF
TRBJ1-1	13	TRBV30	-	-	TGTGCGGGCGGGGGCTCCTTCTTGACTGAAGCTTTCTTT	CAGGGSFLTEAFF
TRBJ2-1	14	TRBV19	-	-	TGTGCCAGTAGTCCCGGGACACTCAACAATGAGCAGTTCTTC	CASSPGTLNNEQFF
TRBJ1-5	17	TRBV28	-	-	TGTGCCAGCAGTATTCCCCAAACAGGGTACCCTGACCAGCCCCAGCATTTT	CASSIPQTGYPDQPQHF
TRBJ1-4	16	TRBV5-1	-	-	TGCGCCAGCAGCGCGGAAATAGTTGCAACTAATGAAAAACTGTTTTTT	CASSAEIVATNEKLFF
TRBJ1-3	14	TRBV28	-	-	TGTGCCAGCAGTCCCTCACAGGTTAGGCACACCATATATTTT	CASSPSQVRHTIYF
TRBJ1-1	17	TRBV28	-	TRBD1	TGTGCCAGCAGCAACCGGGACAGGGCGGTATTGAACACTGAAGCTTTCTTT	CASSNRDRAVLNTEAFF
TRBJ2-5	16	TRBV4-2	-	-	TGTGCCAGCAGCCGCGGGGAAGGGGGGGCGCGGGAGACCCAGTACTTC	CASSRGEGGARETQYF
TRBJ1-4	16	TRBV24-1	-	-	TGTGCCACCAGTGTGCTGGGCTCTTCTTTTAATGAAAAACTGTTTTTT	CATSVLGSSFNEKLFF
TRBJ2-2	13	TRBV10-3	-	-	TGTGCCATCAGGGATAGCGACACCGGGGAGCTGTTTTTT	CAIRDSDTGELFF
TRBJ2-7	14	TRBV5-4	-	-	TGTGCCAGCAGACGAGGGCTACAGGGCGTAGAGCAGTACTTC	CASRRGLQGVEQYF
TRBJ1-2	14	TRBV28	-	TRBD1	TGTGCCAGCACCCTTTATCGGGGACAGGGGGCACGTCTCTTC	CASTLYRGQGARLF
TRBJ1-1	15	TRBV6-5	-	TRBD1	TGTGCCAGCAGCACCGGGACAGGGGAGCAGGGTGAAGCTTTCTTT	CASSTGTGEQGEAFF
TRBJ1-6	15	TRBV19	-	-	TGTGCCAGTAGGCTGAACACAGGCGGTAATTCACCCCTCCACTTT	CASRLNTGGNSPLHF
TRBJ2-1	17	TRBV27	-	TRBD1	TGTGCCAGCAGTTTAATACAGGGGGCGTCCCCCCTCAATGAGCAGTTCTTC	CASSLIQGASPLNEQFF
TRBJ1-6	12	TRBV7-9	-	TRBD1	TGTGCCAGCAGCTTGGGACAGTTACCCCTCCACTTT	CASSLGQLPLHF
TRBJ2-7	17	TRBV10-3	-	TRBD1	TGTGCCATCAGACCTAGTCCGGGACAGGGGCGCTCCTACGAGCAGTACTTC	CAIRPSPGQGRSYEQYF
TRBJ2-1	17	TRBV27	-	TRBD2	TGTGCCAGCAGTTCCCCCTTAGCGGGGGATTTCTACAATGAGCAGTTCTTC	CASSSPLAGDFYNEQFF
TRBJ2-5	16	TRBV12-1	-	-	TGTGCCAGCAGCTTTGTACGACCAGGTAACCAAGAGACCCAGTACTTC	CASSFVRPGNQETQYF
TRBJ1-4	14	TRBV7-9	-	-	TGTGCCAGCCTCGAACAGGGAACTAATGAAAAACTGTTTTTT	CASLEQGTNEKLFF
TRBJ1-1	11	TRBV19	-	-	TGTGCCAGTAGTACACACCGCTTAGCTTTCTTT	CASSTHRLAFF
TRBJ2-2	14	TRBV5-1	-	-	TGCGCCAGCAGCCCCGAAAGCGGCACCGGGGAGCTGTTTTTT	CASSPESGTGELFF
TRBJ1-1	12	TRBV12-3/TRBV12-4	-	TRBD1	TGTGCCAGCAGCCGGACAGGGGCGGGAGCTTTCTTT	CASSRTGAGAFF
TRBJ1-2	14	TRBV18	-	-	TGTGCCAGCTCACCAAACCAGGCCATCCGAGGCTACACCTTC	CASSPNQAIRGYTF
TRBJ2-3	14	TRBV7-9	-	-	TGTGCCAGCAGCACACAGGAATCCACAGATACGCAGTATTTT	CASSTQESTDTQYF
TRBJ1-5	15	TRBV5-1	-	TRBD1	TGCGCCAGCCGCCCGACAGGGGGTAGCAATCAGCCCCAGCATTTT	CASRPTGGSNQPQHF
TRBJ1-5	13	TRBV4-1	-	TRBD1	TGCGCCAGCAGCCAACAGGGGGGTCAGCCCCAGCATTTT	CASSQQGGQPQHF
TRBJ2-7	15	TRBV11-1	once	-	TGTGCCAGCAGCTTAACCAGGGCTTTCTCCTACGAGCAGTACTTC	CASSLTRAFSYEQYF
TRBJ2-2	18	TRBV6-2/TRBV6-3	-	TRBD2	TGTGCCAGCAGTTACTCGAATCTTGGACTAGAGAACACCGGGGAGCTGTTTTTT	CASSYSNLGLENTGELFF
TRBJ2-4	17	TRBV28	once	TRBD1	TGTGCCAGCACCCCAAGTAAGGGGGCCCTAGCCAAAAACATTCAGTACTTC	CASTPSKGALAKNIQYF
TRBJ2-1	15	TRBV7-3	-	TRBD2	TGTGCCAGCAGCCCCACTAGCGGGAGGGGGAATGAGCAGTTCTTC	CASSPTSGRGNEQFF
TRBJ1-2	16	TRBV5-4	-	-	TGTGCCAGCAGACCCACAGGGACCCCGGGTTACTATGGCTACACCTTC	CASRPTGTPGYYGYTF
TRBJ2-1	15	TRBV11-3	-	-	TGTGCCAGCAGCCCGGAGGCGGGCTCCTACAATGAGCAGTTCTTC	CASSPEAGSYNEQFF
TRBJ1-5	14	TRBV20-1	-	-	TGCAGTGCTAGTATTAGTGTAGTAAATCAGCCCCAGCATTTT	CSASISVVNQPQHF
TRBJ2-5	14	TRBV28	-	TRBD2	TGTGCCAGCAGTTTTGTGGCGGGAGATGAGACCCAGTACTTC	CASSFVAGDETQYF
TRBJ1-5	16	TRBV28	-	TRBD1	TGTGCCAGCAGTTCCGCCGGACAGGGAGTAAATCAGCCCCAGCATTTT	CASSSAGQGVNQPQHF
TRBJ1-1	16	TRBV6-5	-	-	TGTGCCAGCAGTTACGGGACACCGGGGCCGGGGCCTGAAGCTTTCTTT	CASSYGTPGPGPEAFF
TRBJ2-2	16	TRBV4-1	-	TRBD2	TGCGCCAGCAGCCCGAGCGAGACTAGCGGGAGGGGGGAGCTGTTTTTT	CASSPSETSGRGELFF
TRBJ1-5	16	TRBV12-5	-	-	TGTGCTAGTGGTTTGATCGGGGACTATAGCAATCAGCCCCAGCATTTT	CASGLIGDYSNQPQHF